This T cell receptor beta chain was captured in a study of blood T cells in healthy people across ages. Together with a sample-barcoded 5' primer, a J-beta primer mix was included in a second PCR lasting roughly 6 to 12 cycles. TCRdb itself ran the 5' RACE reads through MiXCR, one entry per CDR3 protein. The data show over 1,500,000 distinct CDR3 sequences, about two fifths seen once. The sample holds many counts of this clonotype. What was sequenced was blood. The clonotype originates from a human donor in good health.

CDR3 protein: CASSLDVYEQYF. For the CDR3, the DNA is TGTGCCAGCAGCTTAGATGTCTACGAGCAGTACTTC. The chain uses TRBV7-2 and TRBJ2-7; D not certain. The CDR3 runs 12 residues. The V gene lost 1 base and the J gene lost 3 bases, with 4 bases spanning the gap. Looked up from germline, CDR1 is SGHTA and CDR2 is FQGNSA.